The 14 T cell receptor beta chains given below trace back to one sample, sequenced in a study of patients and donors after allogeneic stem cell transplantation. TCRdb fed the RT-PCR reads into MiXCR, producing one record per CDR3 protein. Of approximately 160,000 distinct CDR3 sequences listed, approximately 28% are singletons. Sequenced input: blood, either unsorted or a sorted T cell fraction (not recorded which). The receptors come from a human donor who was either an allogeneic HSCT recipient or a stem cell or donor lymphocyte infusion donor (not recorded which). It is not recorded whose cells these are; they may come from a transplant donor.

This clonotype was detected many times. V is TRBV7-9 and J is TRBJ1-2; TRBD1 is a possible D gene (6 bases). The germline V and J ends were trimmed by 6 bases and 2 bases, with 22 bases remaining between them. CDR3 size: 17 residues. Germline CDR1 reads SEHNR; CDR2 reads FQNEAQ (reference sequence). The CDR3, as DNA: TGTGCCAGCAGTCGAACCCTACAGGGAGGACCGAACTATGGCTACACCTTC. It is translated as CASSRTLQGGPNYGYTF.

The rearrangement uses TRBV5-6 and TRBJ2-1; 13 bases match TRBD2. The CDR3 is 15 residues long. Germline-derived CDR1 and CDR2 are SGHDT and YYEEEE. J was trimmed by 6 bases and V by 3 bases; bases with no gene match: 3. The CDR3 loop is CASSWGLAGFNEQFF. The CDR3 nucleotides read TGTGCCAGCAGCTGGGGACTAGCGGGGTTCAATGAGCAGTTCTTC.

CDR3 sequence (DNA): TGTGCCATCAGTGCTTCAGGGGGCTTGGAGACCCAGTACTTC. The encoded protein is CAISASGGLETQYF. The V and J genes are TRBV10-3 and TRBJ2-5; 8 bases align to TRBD1. The ends lost 4 bases at V and 5 bases at J; junction bases unmatched: 6. From germline, CDR1 is ENHRY and CDR2 SYGVKD. This CDR3 has 14 amino acids.

The V gene is TRBV28, the J gene TRBJ2-7; the D is unclear. The CDR3 sequence is 15 residues long. Germline V gene sequence: CDR1 MDHEN, CDR2 SYDVKM. Deletions cut 6 bases from V and 1 base from J, with 16 bases between. The CDR3 coding sequence is TGTGCCAGCAGCTTTGCGGCAGTAACTTCCTACGAGCAGTACTTC. It specifies CASSFAAVTSYEQYF.

CDR3 sequence (DNA): TGTGCCAGCAGGCTAGCGGGATCTGCCGAGCAGTACTTC. Residues: CASRLAGSAEQYF. The chain joins TRBV6-5 to TRBJ2-7; 9 bases agree with TRBD2. Germline CDR1 reads MNHEY; CDR2 reads SVGAGI. This CDR3 is built from 13 residues. Trimming cost V 6 bases and J 6 bases; bases outside gene matches: 6.

The V and J genes are TRBV3-1 and TRBJ2-2, with no clear D. Germline loops: CDR1 LGHDT, CDR2 YNNKEL (reference sequence). CDR3 length: 13 residues. V was pared by 1 base and J by 6 bases, with 6 bases between. The CDR3 region is CASSQVGPGELFF. CDR3 nucleotide sequence: TGTGCCAGCAGCCAAGTAGGGCCCGGGGAGCTGTTTTTT.

The chain combines TRBV10-3 with TRBJ2-1, with D perhaps matching TRBD2 (5 bases). The V end lost 3 bases, the J end lost 7 bases, and 13 bases lay between the germline ends. This CDR3 is built from 14 residues. In germline, CDR1 is ENHRY, CDR2 SYGVKD. The CDR3, as DNA: TGTGCCATCAGTGAAGGGAGCGGCGTGAATGAGCAGTTCTTC. It is translated as CAISEGSGVNEQFF.

The rearrangement joins TRBV20-1 to TRBJ2-7; tentatively, D is TRBD1 (6 bases). Looked up from germline, CDR1 is DFQATT and CDR2 is SNEGSKA (reference sequence). CDR3 length: 15 amino acids. V gave up 0 bases and J gave up 5 bases, with 17 bases separating them. CDR3: CSARDIPTGSHEQYF. CDR3 bases: TGCAGTGCTAGAGATATCCCTACAGGGTCCCACGAGCAGTACTTC.

The table lists this clonotype with a few counts. This rearrangement joins TRBV5-6 to TRBJ2-5; a weak D match, TRBD1 (5 bases). The germline CDR1 and CDR2 sequences are SGHDT and YYEEEE. The V and J ends lost 1 base and 5 bases respectively, with 15 bases between them. The CDR3 has 15 amino acids. The CDR3 loop is CASSLSRAGWETQYF. The CDR3 DNA follows: TGTGCCAGCAGCTTGAGCAGGGCAGGATGGGAGACCCAGTACTTC.

This clonotype occurred many times. The chain is built from TRBV4-2 and TRBJ1-4; D is unresolved. Germline values: CDR1 LGHNA, CDR2 YNFKEQ. Trimming removed 0 bases at V and 6 bases at J, with 14 bases between. The CDR3 spans 16 residues. CDR3 nucleotides: TGTGCCAGCAGCCAAGAGGATCTGGATGGCCATGAAAAACTGTTTTTT. This sequence encodes CASSQEDLDGHEKLFF.

The chain uses TRBV28 and TRBJ2-7; TRBD1 aligns across 11 bases. Germline loops: CDR1 MDHEN, CDR2 SYDVKM. V gave up 4 bases and J gave up 4 bases; unmatched junction bases: 6. This CDR3 is built from 15 residues. The CDR3 region is CASSSGDRGIYEQYF. The CDR3 nucleotides read TGTGCCAGCAGTTCCGGGGACAGGGGGATATACGAGCAGTACTTC.

At least ten counts were recorded for this clonotype. The chain is built from TRBV27 and TRBJ1-4; D gene ambiguous. CDR3 size: 13 residues. The germline CDR1 and CDR2 sequences are MNHEY and SMNVEV (reference sequence). Trimming removed 4 bases at V and 5 bases at J, with 8 bases between. In DNA, the CDR3 is TGTGCCAGCAGTTCACCAGAGAATGAAAAACTGTTTTTT. Translating it yields CASSSPENEKLFF.

This rearrangement joins TRBV30 to TRBJ2-1; no clear D. V dropped 0 bases and J dropped 0 bases, with 6 bases sitting between them. Germline loops: CDR1 GTSNPN, CDR2 SVGIG (reference sequence). This CDR3 contains 14 residues. CDR3 loop: CAWSVGYSYNEQFF. The CDR3 coding sequence is TGTGCCTGGAGTGTCGGATACTCCTACAATGAGCAGTTCTTC.

This chain uses TRBV20-1 with TRBJ2-3; 9 bases match TRBD2. Germline-derived CDR1 and CDR2 are DFQATT and SNEGSKA (reference sequence). This CDR3 has 15 residues. V lost 1 base, J lost 4 bases, and 6 bases stayed unmatched. For the CDR3, the DNA is TGCAGTGCTAGAGGCCACTCTAGCGGGGCAGATACGCAGTATTTT. Encoded protein: CSARGHSSGADTQYF.